The 10 T cell receptor beta chains below all came from one sample that was sequenced in a study of post-analysis software for immune sequencing data. Study-level results: Patients had higher frequencies than controls of about 5 TRBV segments, including TRBV5-6, TRBV5-1 and TRBV20-1.

Incorporated into the TCR beta cDNA libraries were unique molecular identifiers, which served to reduce PCR and sequencing biases. From the PCR reads, TCRdb called clonotypes with MiXCR, one entry per CDR3 protein. The table lists about 460,000 distinct CDR3 sequences, approximately 45% of them singletons. Antigens for these TCRs are unknown. Sequencing input: blood. The receptor set was obtained from a girl aged 10-17 years with multiple sclerosis.

V and J are TRBV7-9 and TRBJ2-1, with TRBD1 matching over 9 bases. The V segment lost 7 bases and the J segment 3 bases; nucleotides outside the gene matches: 7. The CDR3 is 15 residues long. Germline V lookup: CDR1 SEHNR, CDR2 FQNEAQ (reference sequence). The CDR3 here is CASTPGQGNYNEQFF. DNA for the CDR3: TGTGCCAGCACCCCGGGACAGGGTAACTACAATGAGCAGTTCTTC.

This chain joins TRBV30 and TRBJ2-2; 7 bases agree with TRBD1. CDR1 is GTSNPN and CDR2 is SVGIG in the germline V gene (reference sequence). CDR3 length: 13 residues. J gave up 5 bases and V 4 bases, and 4 bases lay outside the gene matches. The CDR3 DNA reads as TGTGCCTGGATCCCACAGGGGACCGGGGAGCTGTTTTTT. Translating gives CAWIPQGTGELFF.

This sequence joins TRBV24-1 and TRBJ2-5, with 7 bases identical to TRBD2. Trimming removed 2 bases from V and 4 bases from J; junction bases left unmatched: 12. CDR1 KGHDR and CDR2 SFDVKD come from the germline V gene. This CDR3 spans 17 amino acids. This chain's CDR3 is CATSDWRGAGERETQYF. The DNA for the CDR3 is TGTGCCACCAGTGATTGGCGCGGGGCGGGAGAGAGAGAGACCCAGTACTTC.

The chain uses TRBV25-1 and TRBJ2-4, with D possibly being TRBD2 (6 bases). The J call may be faulty, since TRBJ2-7 better matches the DNA end. The CDR3 runs to 13 residues. The germline gives CDR1 MGHDK, CDR2 SYGVNS. The CDR3 is CASGGRIANEQYF. The CDR3 DNA reads TGTGCCAGCGGGGGGAGGATAGCCAACGAGCAGTACTTC.

V gene TRBV7-3 combines with J gene TRBJ2-3, with TRBD1 as a possible D gene (6 bases). The CDR3 has 16 amino acids. CDR1 is SGHTA, CDR2 FQGTGA, per germline. Trimming cost V 1 base and J 1 base, with 12 bases left between them. The CDR3 DNA reads TGTGCCAGCAGCTTAAGTGGGGGCTTAGGCACAGATACGCAGTATTTT. This encodes CASSLSGGLGTDTQYF. Filled out from reference TRBV7-3 and TRBJ2-3, the complete variable domain reads GAGVSQTPSNKVTEKGKYVELRCDPISGHTALYWYRQSLGQGPEFLIYFQGTGAADDSGLPNDRFFAVRPEGSVSTLKIQRTERGDSAVYLCASSLSGGLGTDTQYFGPGTRLTVL.

This clonotype was found once. The chain has TRBV28 and TRBJ2-3; 9 bases align to TRBD2. This CDR3 spans 17 amino acids. In germline, CDR1 is MDHEN, CDR2 SYDVKM. J was trimmed by 4 bases and V by 3 bases; bases with no gene match: 11. CDR3 coding DNA: TGTGCCAGCAGTTTTTCCCGGGGCGGGAGGGCCCCAGATACGCAGTATTTT. This codes for CASSFSRGGRAPDTQYF.

The chain employs TRBV6-5 and TRBJ2-3; 8 bases agree with TRBD2. From germline, CDR1 is MNHEY and CDR2 SVGAGI. Losses at the gene ends were 7 bases for V and 2 bases for J; bases not matched to a gene: 8. The CDR3 covers 15 residues. The CDR3 DNA reads as TGTGCCAGCACCCAATCAGCGGGAGCCACAGATACGCAGTATTTT. This translates into CASTQSAGATDTQYF.

The rearrangement joins TRBV12-3 or TRBV12-4 to TRBJ2-7; TRBD1 matches at 11 bases. J was trimmed by 2 bases and V by 6 bases; bases with no gene match: 18. CDR3 size: 19 residues. The CDR3 coding sequence is TGTGCCAGCAGGGTTGCGTCGGACAGGGGGCTAGCGGAGACCTACGAGCAGTACTTC. Residues: CASRVASDRGLAETYEQYF.

The genes are TRBV10-3 and TRBJ2-1; TRBD1 agrees at 9 bases. Germline CDR1 and CDR2: ENHRY and SYGVKD. V lost 4 bases to trimming and J lost 7 bases; unmatched junction nucleotides: 2. The CDR3 is made up of 13 amino acids. The CDR3 sequence is CAISGGQGNEQFF. Here the CDR3 DNA reads TGTGCCATCAGTGGGGGACAGGGAAATGAGCAGTTCTTC.

This clonotype was counted many times. The rearrangement joins TRBV10-3 to TRBJ2-7; 8 positions match TRBD2. V was pared by 3 bases and J by 4 bases, with 11 bases of the junction left unmatched. The CDR3 is 16 amino acids. Germline V gives CDR1 ENHRY, CDR2 SYGVKD. The CDR3 DNA sequence: TGTGCCATCAGTGACCCTTTCCAGCGGGAGTTGTACGAGCAGTACTTC. It specifies CAISDPFQRELYEQYF.